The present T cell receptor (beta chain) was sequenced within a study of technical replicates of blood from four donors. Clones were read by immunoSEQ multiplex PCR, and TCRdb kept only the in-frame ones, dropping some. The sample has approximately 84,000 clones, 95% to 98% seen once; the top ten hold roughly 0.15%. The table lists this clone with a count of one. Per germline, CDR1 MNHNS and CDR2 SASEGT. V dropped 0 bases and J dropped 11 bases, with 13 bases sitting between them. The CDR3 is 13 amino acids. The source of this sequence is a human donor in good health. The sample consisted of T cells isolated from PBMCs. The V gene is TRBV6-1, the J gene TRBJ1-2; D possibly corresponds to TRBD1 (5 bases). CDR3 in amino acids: CASSEAGQGRYTF. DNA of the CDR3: TGTGCCAGCAGTGAAGCAGGGCAGGGTCGATACACCTTC.